These T cell receptor beta chains were read from a single sample in a study of shared clonotypes between healthy human individuals. The repertoire was sequenced with immunoSEQ multiplex PCR; TCRdb's copy has only in-frame clones and lacks some. In the table there are fewer than 2.5 million clones, approximately 93% of which are singletons. Sequenced input: naive CD4+ T cells from PBMCs. Receptors were obtained from a man between 18 and 35 years old in good health. Some clones in this sample may be carry-over from other donors' samples. The conserved cysteine and the conserved F or W are not part of the CDR3 here.

V gene	J gene	CDR3 protein
TRBV5-5	TRBJ1-2	ASQQGGGYT
TRBV28	TRBJ1-3	ASSLSPNTIY
TRBV5-4	TRBJ2-7	ASSRGTEARHEQY
TRBV28	TRBJ2-3	ASTPWLASDTQY
TRBV30	TRBJ1-3	AWSPRPGQGTISGNTIY
TRBV5-1	TRBJ1-1	ASSFGGAALVTEAF
TRBV7-2	TRBJ2-7	ASSPRGLAGSYEQY
TRBV9	TRBJ1-2	ASSDPGRYYGYT
TRBV6-5	TRBJ2-1	ASSQRLAGGNEQF
TRBV15	TRBJ1-1	ATSMRDGPEAF
TRBV6-5	TRBJ1-3	ASRRQARSGNTIY
TRBV7-2	TRBJ2-3	ASSSPSTDTQY
TRBV28	TRBJ2-7	ASSLLGAREQY
TRBV21-1	TRBJ2-3	ASSKVFGSKSADTQY
TRBV9	TRBJ2-1	ASSPWTGGPYNEQF
TRBV2	TRBJ1-5	ASSGGASNQPQH
TRBV9	TRBJ2-7	ASKTESSYEQY
TRBV4-1	TRBJ2-7	ASSQAPGRSSYEQY
TRBV6-6	TRBJ1-1	ASSYETGETEAF
TRBV6-5	TRBJ1-1	ASVRQENTEAF
TRBV7-6	TRBJ2-2	ASSPVPGWGTTGELF
TRBV6-6	TRBJ2-5	ASSGSGQETQY
TRBV4-3	TRBJ1-2	ASSQDRIYGYT
TRBV7-3	TRBJ2-1	ASSGGLAVYNEQF
TRBV15	TRBJ1-2	ATTLTGLGNYGYT
TRBV5-1	TRBJ2-1	ASGAGLAGANEQF
TRBV11-2	TRBJ2-5	ASSPRLAGEETQY
TRBV7-3	TRBJ2-2	ASSPAPPTGELF
TRBV4-3	TRBJ2-7	ASSQEVLRDRVVLT
TRBV5-1	TRBJ1-1	ASSPGDRNTEAF
TRBV28	TRBJ1-4	ASSFGGADEKLF
TRBV27	TRBJ2-7	ASRGDTYEQY
TRBV27	TRBJ2-4	ASSFLAGGGNIQY
TRBV30	TRBJ2-6	AGQREGAGANVLT
TRBV14	TRBJ2-5	ASSQARRPSGRIETQY
TRBV19	TRBJ1-3	ASSNLPPGPTSGNTIY
TRBV21-1	TRBJ1-1	ASSKKGEVGIGTEAF
TRBV5-1	TRBJ2-2	ASSSPSGSAGELF
TRBV6-6	TRBJ2-6	ASSPGASGANVLT
TRBV27	TRBJ1-4	ASSLSRGALTNEKLF
TRBV20-1	TRBJ2-7	SAPGSNEQY
TRBV5-1	TRBJ2-2	ASTLLAGGSTGELF
TRBV13	TRBJ2-5	ASSPTLTGRETQY
TRBV30	TRBJ1-1	AWGGGAEAF
TRBV27	TRBJ1-2	ASSLTEDYGYT
TRBV21-1	TRBJ2-7	ASSKFSTSGASYEQY
TRBV9	TRBJ2-1	ASSVARTSGSYEQF
TRBV7-2	TRBJ2-5	ASRGQGTQY
TRBV4-2	TRBJ2-2	ASSQESGGWGELF
TRBV5-1	TRBJ2-7	ASSPRTGATYEQY
TRBV19	TRBJ1-1	ASSTQGAPNTEAF
TRBV27	TRBJ2-4	ASSLSSGDRGIQY
TRBV19	TRBJ2-3	ASSIYRARDSTDTQY
TRBV7-9	TRBJ2-7	ASSSRTPSEQY
TRBV29-1	TRBJ1-5	SVGTGGNQPQH
TRBV7-7	TRBJ2-5	ASSKGLAGEQETQY
TRBV2	TRBJ2-1	ASSETNNEQF
TRBV6-1	TRBJ2-5	ASTWVSPVETQY
TRBV27	TRBJ1-2	ASRPHQVGHGYT
TRBV19	TRBJ2-7	ASSIAGPYEQY